Here is one T cell receptor (beta chain) with its context. Its binding antigen is unknown. There are no base qualities to consult, and no much larger clone falls within one base. The immunoSEQ Assay, a bias-controlled multiplex PCR, was used to amplify TCRbeta CDR3 regions from genomic DNA. For the original study's pipeline: Within the assay, amplification of reference gene primers was used to estimate how many nucleated cells each sample contained. To quantify the absolute abundance of each unique TCRbeta CDR3 rearrangement, sequence reads were collapsed and filtered. Productive Simpson clonality was computed per sample as the square root of Simpson's diversity index over productive rearrangements. TCRdb mirrors the immuneACCESS table, restricted to in-frame sequences. Some clones are absent from its copies; in checked studies, under half trace to an unresolved V gene, and the reason for the others is unknown. D and trimming were read from the DNA, whereas the V and J calls and clone size are those reported in that table. The sample table contains 60,000 or so clones; only one count was recorded for more than 70% of them. Of the sample, roughly a fifth falls within the top ten clones.

The data are from a study of blood T cell repertoires in COVID-19 (dated by TCRdb to the early 2020s). Notes on the research overall: Collaborator samples came from the United States, Italy and Spain and covered acute and convalescent phases of COVID-19. The prospective study material was composed of cDNA or gDNA derived from T cells, B-cell-depleted T cells, or PBMCs. Subjects who had been exposed to COVID-19, were actively infected with it, or had recovered from it provided the deeply sampled blood TCRbeta repertoires that made up the dataset. A freely available public database, intended as a resource for researchers studying the immune response to SARS-CoV-2, is where the repertoires were released. Samples were obtained from the ongoing ImmuneRACE study (first 160 participants) and from some 1,200 subjects provided by 6 global collaborators. Sample metadata almost always included a de-identified subject ID, COVID-19 status, age in years and sex. Where available, HLA class I and class II types were taken from metadata supplied by the sample provider and were not determined by assay-based typing.

At one collaborating source in Seattle, patients were enrolled during active infection and were followed longitudinally through the course of disease. Collaborating institutions collected whole blood in K2EDTA tubes following their own protocols. For TCRbeta analysis, collaborator samples were shipped as frozen whole blood, as isolated PBMCs, or as DNA extracted from either sample type. What the work shows at the level of the full study, not this receptor alone: Clinical and demographic metadata were provided uncurated, with the amount varying by source and participant.

Clipping removes 4 bases from V and 3 bases from J, with 9 as the unmatched junction base count. The cysteine opens and the phenylalanine closes a CDR3 of 15 amino acids. Kept here is only the CDR3 DNA, which spans 45 bases and is read in frame from base 1. The germline V gene specifies SGHNT as CDR1 and YENEEA as CDR2. This clonotype was obtained from a man younger than 45 with COVID-19, enrolled during active disease. Specimen: peripheral blood. The chain is assembled from TRBV11-3 and TRBJ2-7, and 7 bases in between align with TRBD1. This receptor has the CDR3 CASSSPPTGNYEQYF. The DNA sequence reads TGTGCCAGCAGCTCCCCTCCGACAGGGAACTACGAGCAGTACTTC.